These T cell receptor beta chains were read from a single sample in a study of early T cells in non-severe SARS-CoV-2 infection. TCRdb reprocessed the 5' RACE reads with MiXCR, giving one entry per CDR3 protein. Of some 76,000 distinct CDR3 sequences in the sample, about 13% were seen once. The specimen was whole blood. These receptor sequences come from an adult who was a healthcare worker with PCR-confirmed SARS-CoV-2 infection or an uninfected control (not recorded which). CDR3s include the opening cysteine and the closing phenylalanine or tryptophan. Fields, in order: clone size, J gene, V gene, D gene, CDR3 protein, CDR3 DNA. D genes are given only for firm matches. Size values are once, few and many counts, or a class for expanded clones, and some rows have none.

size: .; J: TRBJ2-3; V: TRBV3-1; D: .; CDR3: CASSPTHSGPTQYF; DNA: TGTGCCAGCAGCCCAACACATAGCGGCCCTACGCAGTATTTT
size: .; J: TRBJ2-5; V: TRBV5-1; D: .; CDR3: CASTAGFVQETQYF; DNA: TGCGCCAGCACCGCAGGATTTGTCCAAGAGACCCAGTACTTC
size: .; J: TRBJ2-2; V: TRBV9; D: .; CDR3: CASSVEGGSGELFF; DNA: TGTGCCAGCAGCGTAGAAGGGGGTTCCGGGGAGCTGTTTTTT
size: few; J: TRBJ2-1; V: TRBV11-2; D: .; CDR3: CASSLRFGGVVDNEQFF; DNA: TGTGCCAGCAGCCTACGGTTTGGAGGGGTGGTCGACAATGAGCAGTTCTTC
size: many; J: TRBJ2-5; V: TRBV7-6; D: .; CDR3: CASSLGSGASKETQYF; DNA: TGTGCCAGCAGCTTAGGTTCAGGGGCGTCAAAAGAGACCCAGTACTTC
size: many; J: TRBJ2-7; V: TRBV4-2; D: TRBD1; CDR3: CASSLSDRVEQYF; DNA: TGTGCCAGCAGCCTATCGGACAGGGTCGAGCAGTACTTC
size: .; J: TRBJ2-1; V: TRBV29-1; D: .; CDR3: CSVGGFINEQFF; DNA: TGCAGCGTTGGAGGCTTCATCAATGAGCAGTTCTTC
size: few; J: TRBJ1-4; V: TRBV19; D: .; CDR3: CAASSQVGFSGNEKLFF; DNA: TGTGCCGCCAGTTCTCAGGTCGGGTTTTCGGGTAATGAAAAACTGTTTTTT
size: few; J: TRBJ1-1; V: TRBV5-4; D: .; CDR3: CASSLDMSPEAFF; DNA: TGTGCCAGCAGCCTAGACATGAGCCCTGAAGCTTTCTTT
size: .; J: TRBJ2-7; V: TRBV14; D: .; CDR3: CASSQVRREQYF; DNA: TGTGCCAGCAGCCAAGTGCGGCGCGAGCAGTACTTC
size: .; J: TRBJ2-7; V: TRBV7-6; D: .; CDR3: CASSLNPSSPLLTYEQYF; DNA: TGTGCCAGCAGCTTAAATCCGTCGAGTCCACTTCTTACCTACGAGCAGTACTTC
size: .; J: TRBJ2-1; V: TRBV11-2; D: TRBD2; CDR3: CASGSGGSRLNEQFF; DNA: TGTGCCAGCGGCTCCGGGGGGTCCCGCCTCAATGAGCAGTTCTTC
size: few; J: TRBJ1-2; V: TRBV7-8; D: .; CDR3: CASSLSPNYGYTF; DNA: TGTGCCAGCAGCTTGTCACCCAACTATGGCTACACCTTC
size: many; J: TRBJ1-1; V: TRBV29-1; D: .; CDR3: CSVDLGTEAFF; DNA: TGCAGCGTTGATTTAGGTACTGAAGCTTTCTTT
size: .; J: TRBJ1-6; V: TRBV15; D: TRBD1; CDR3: CATSRRTGVKNSPLHF; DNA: TGTGCCACCAGCAGACGGACAGGGGTCAAAAATTCACCCCTCCACTTT
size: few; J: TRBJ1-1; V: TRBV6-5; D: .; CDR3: CASSLTGRPTEAFF; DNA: TGTGCCAGCAGTTTGACTGGGCGTCCCACTGAAGCTTTCTTT
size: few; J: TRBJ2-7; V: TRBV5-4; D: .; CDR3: CASSLWSGGGYEQYF; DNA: TGTGCCAGCAGCTTGTGGTCGGGCGGAGGCTACGAGCAGTACTTC
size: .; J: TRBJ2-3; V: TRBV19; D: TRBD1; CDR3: CATEDRGFTDTQYF; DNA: TGTGCCACAGAGGACAGGGGATTCACAGATACGCAGTATTTT
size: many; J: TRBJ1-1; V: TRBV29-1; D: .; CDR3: CSVEDRGRARAEAFF; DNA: TGCAGCGTTGAAGATCGAGGCAGGGCTAGGGCGGAAGCTTTCTTT
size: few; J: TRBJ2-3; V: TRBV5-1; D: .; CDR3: CASSWDSRGTDTQYF; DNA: TGCGCCAGCAGCTGGGACTCGCGGGGCACAGATACGCAGTATTTT
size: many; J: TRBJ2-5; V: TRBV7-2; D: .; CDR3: CASSLAKSETQYF; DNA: TGTGCCAGCAGCTTAGCGAAGTCGGAGACCCAGTACTTC
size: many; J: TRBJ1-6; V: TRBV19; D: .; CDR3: CASSTSSYNSPLHF; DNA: TGTGCCAGTAGTACTAGCTCCTATAATTCACCCCTCCACTTT
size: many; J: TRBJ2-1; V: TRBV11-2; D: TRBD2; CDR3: CASSLLAAGSAYNEQFF; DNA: TGTGCCAGCAGCTTATTAGCAGCGGGGTCCGCCTACAATGAGCAGTTCTTC
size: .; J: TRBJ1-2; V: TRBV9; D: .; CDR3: CASSVNNAGDGYTF; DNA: TGTGCCAGCAGCGTGAACAATGCGGGGGATGGCTACACCTTC
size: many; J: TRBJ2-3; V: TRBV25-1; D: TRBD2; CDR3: CASSEWAGVVTQYF; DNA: TGTGCCAGCAGTGAATGGGCGGGGGTAGTCACGCAGTATTTT
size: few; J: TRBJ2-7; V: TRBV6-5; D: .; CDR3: CASRRDGGYEQYF; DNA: TGTGCCAGCAGGAGGGACGGGGGCTACGAGCAGTACTTC
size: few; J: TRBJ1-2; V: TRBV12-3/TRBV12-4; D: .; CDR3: CASSPTGERGGYTF; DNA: TGTGCCAGCAGCCCAACGGGGGAGCGGGGCGGCTACACCTTC
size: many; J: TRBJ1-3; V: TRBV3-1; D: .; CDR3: CASRPQGGNTIYF; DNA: TGTGCCAGCAGGCCTCAGGGTGGAAACACCATATATTTT